The 28 T cell receptor beta chains in this list originate from one sample, sequenced in a study of graft-versus-host responses after intestinal transplantation. No antigen has been identified for these receptors. Sequencing was performed with immunoSEQ multiplex PCR; in TCRdb, only in-frame clones are kept and a portion is missing. The data hold more than 65,000 clones, with over 75% observed a single time. Sample: unstimulated CD4+ T cells sorted from spleen or lymph node cells, taken before transplant. The receptors originated from a human donor who was the organ donor for an intestinal transplant.

The rearrangement joins TRBV2 to TRBJ2-7; 8 nucleotides match TRBD2. Germline-derived CDR1 and CDR2 are SNHLY and FYNNEI. The V gene end was trimmed by 8 bases and the J gene end by 6 bases; junction bases not matched to a gene: 9. CDR3 length equals 13 residues. CDR3 protein: CASRGDGTSEQYV. CDR3 DNA: TGTGCCAGCCGGGGGGACGGGACTAGCGAGCAGTACGTC.

The chain employs TRBV21-1 and TRBJ2-3; TRBD1 was called by the table and not checked on the DNA. TRBV21-1 is classified as a pseudogene. The CDR3 covers 16 residues. CDR3 loop: CASSKVAGREEGTQYF. DNA of the CDR3: TGTGCCAGCAGCAAAGTGGCTGGCAGGGAAGAAGGTACGCAGTATTTT.

The V and J genes are TRBV7-6 and TRBJ2-7, with 8 bases aligning to TRBD2. This CDR3 has 15 residues. With 0 bases clipped from V and 3 bases from J, the junction kept 4 bases outside the gene matches. Per the germline V gene, CDR1 is SGHVS and CDR2 is FNYEAQ. As DNA, the CDR3 is TGTGCCAGCAGCTTAGCGTCCGGGGGGGGCTACGAGCAGTACGTC. Protein sequence: CASSLASGGGYEQYV.

In this sample, this clone turned up once. CDR3 coding DNA: TGTGCCTGGGGGACAGGGTTTTCCTACGAGCAGTACGTC. It is translated as CAWGTGFSYEQYV. The gene calls are TRBV30 and TRBJ2-7, with 9 bases identical to TRBD1. Germline CDR1 is GTSNPN and CDR2 is SVGIG (reference sequence). V lost 5 bases, J lost 1 base, and 3 bases stayed unmatched. The CDR3 is made up of 13 amino acids.

The CDR3 loop is CASSSRQGGVSSTDTQYF. CDR3 DNA: TGTGCCAGCAGCAGCCGCCAAGGGGGAGTAAGTAGCACAGATACGCAGTATTTT. This chain links TRBV28 with TRBJ2-3; D is perhaps TRBD1 (6 bases). V was pared by 6 bases and J by 0 bases, with 22 bases between. CDR1 is MDHEN and CDR2 is SYDVKM in the germline V gene. The CDR3 is made up of 18 amino acids.

Of note for this clone: A read error may produce the germline difference seen at one junction end. V gene TRBV2 combines with J gene TRBJ2-2; TRBD1 agrees at 8 bases. The length of the CDR3 is 14 residues. Germline-derived CDR1 and CDR2 are SNHLY and FYNNEI. As DNA, the CDR3 is TGTGCCAGCAGCGAAGACAGGGGCGGTGGGGAGCTGTTTTTT. Protein sequence: CASSEDRGGGELFF.

This clone was picked up one time. CDR3 nucleotide sequence: TGTGCCTGGAGGGGACAGGCGGGAGGAAACACCATATATTTT. Translation gives CAWRGQAGGNTIYF. V gene TRBV30 combines with J gene TRBJ1-3, with TRBD1 identical over 8 bases. The J segment lost 4 bases and the V segment lost 3 bases, leaving 5 bases of the junction unmatched. Per germline, CDR1 GTSNPN and CDR2 SVGIG (reference sequence). This CDR3 region has 14 residues.

The V gene is TRBV30, the J gene TRBJ2-1; 12 bases line up with TRBD1. Trimming removed 1 base from V and 7 bases from J; junction bases left unmatched: 8. Germline V gene sequence: CDR1 GTSNPN, CDR2 SVGIG (reference sequence). The CDR3 has 16 residues. The CDR3 spells CAWSEGQGARLNEQFF. The DNA for the CDR3 is TGTGCCTGGAGTGAGGGACAGGGGGCGAGATTAAATGAGCAGTTCTTC. Drawing the rest from reference TRBV30 and TRBJ2-1, the complete variable domain is SQTIHQWPATLVQPVGSPLSLECTVEGTSNPNLYWYRQAAGRGLQLLFYSVGIGQISSEVPQNLSASRPQDRQFILSSKKLLLSDSGFYLCAWSEGQGARLNEQFFGPGTRLTVL.

This chain links TRBV5-4 with TRBJ2-5; tentatively, D is TRBD1 (6 bases). Trimming shortened V by 4 bases and J by 0 bases, and 10 bases separated the two germline ends. The CDR3 is made up of 14 amino acids. CDR1 and CDR2 (germline): SGHNT, YYREEE (reference sequence). The CDR3 sequence: CASSPRDNQETQYF. CDR3 sequence (DNA): TGTGCCAGCAGCCCTCGGGACAACCAAGAGACCCAGTACTTC.

V gene TRBV29-1 combines with J gene TRBJ1-2, with a possible D match to TRBD1 (6 bases). The CDR3 covers 13 residues. From germline, CDR1 is SQVTM and CDR2 ANQGSEA. Trimming took off 0 bases at V and 8 bases at J, with 13 bases between the two ends. CDR3 loop: CSVEDSRGYGYTF. In DNA form, the CDR3 reads TGCAGCGTTGAAGATTCCAGGGGCTACGGCTACACCTTC. Supplemented by reference TRBV29-1 and TRBJ1-2, the full variable domain reads SAVISQKPSRDICQRGTSLTIQCQVDSQVTMMFWYRQQPGQSLTLIATANQGSEATYESGFVIDKFPISRPNLTFSTLTVSNMSPEDSSIYLCSVEDSRGYGYTFGSGTRLTVV.

This rearrangement joins TRBV2 to TRBJ2-6, with D maybe TRBD1 (5 bases). The CDR3 runs to 16 residues. Germline CDR1 SNHLY, CDR2 FYNNEI. Deletions cut 4 bases from V and 4 bases from J, with 14 bases between. The DNA for the CDR3 is TGTGCCAGCAGTGTGGGAAGGGGCAGGGGGGCCAACGTCCTGACTTTC. This codes for CASSVGRGRGANVLTF. The whole variable domain, remainder taken from reference TRBV2 and TRBJ2-6, is EPEVTQTPSHQVTQMGQEVILRCVPISNHLYFYWYRQILGQKVEFLVSFYNNEISEKSEIFDDQFSVERPDGSNFTLKIRSTKLEDSAMYFCASSVGRGRGANVLTFGAGSRLTVL.

Here the CDR3 DNA reads TGTGCCAGCAGTGAATATCCGGGGAGAACCTACAATGAGCAGTTCTTC. The encoded protein is CASSEYPGRTYNEQFF. The chain joins TRBV25-1 to TRBJ2-1; D may be TRBD2 (5 bases). The germline V gene encodes CDR1 MGHDK and CDR2 SYGVNS. The CDR3 totals 16 residues. Trimming left V 0 bases short and J 2 bases short, with 11 bases between.

V usage is TRBV7-2 and J usage is TRBJ2-5; TRBD1 matches at 10 bases. CDR1 and CDR2 from the germline V gene are SGHTA and FQGNSA. The trim removed 5 bases at V and 4 bases at J, leaving 7 bases unmatched. The CDR3 loop spans 15 amino acids. The CDR3 reads CASSPHDRGLETQYF. DNA of the CDR3: TGTGCCAGCAGCCCCCACGACAGGGGGCTAGAGACCCAGTACTTC.

Only a few counts were recorded for this clone. J is TRBJ2-7 and V is TRBV28; TRBD1 matches at 8 bases. The CDR3 contains 15 residues. CDR1 and CDR2 from the germline V gene are MDHEN and SYDVKM. The junction had 11 bases not matched to a gene; V was cut back by 6 bases and J by 4 bases. CDR3 sequence reads: CASSQGAGRRYEQYV. For the CDR3, the DNA is TGTGCCAGCAGCCAGGGGGCCGGGAGAAGGTACGAGCAGTACGTC.

The chain recombines TRBV20-1 with TRBJ2-5; D not certain. The CDR3 is made up of 11 amino acids. The V gene's germline CDR1 is DFQATT and CDR2 SNEGSKA (reference sequence). V was trimmed by 3 bases and J by 3 bases, leaving 5 bases between them. CDR3 nucleotides: TGCAGTGCTAGTCCTAAAGAGACCCAGTACTTC. As protein: CSASPKETQYF.

This clone has more than one count but fewer than ten. V is TRBV28 and J is TRBJ1-5; unclear D gene. Germline CDR1 reads MDHEN; CDR2 reads SYDVKM. Trimming shortened V by 1 base and J by 5 bases, and 9 bases separated the two germline ends. The CDR3 is 14 amino acids. The CDR3 nucleotides are TGTGCCAGCAGTTTATCGTCGGGTCATCAGCCCCAGCATTTT. Its translation: CASSLSSGHQPQHF.

This clone has only a few counts. The chain combines TRBV5-6 with TRBJ2-7, with 12 bases fitting TRBD1. V shed 5 bases and J 3 bases; nucleotides not matched to a gene: 3. CDR1 and CDR2 (germline): SGHDT, YYEEEE. CDR3 length: 14 residues. CDR3 in DNA: TGTGCCAGCAGTGGGACAGGGGGCGTCTACGAGCAGTACGTC. Encoded protein: CASSGTGGVYEQYV.

A remark on this clone: One end of the junction does not line up with germline, which may come from a read error. The rearrangement joins TRBV28 to TRBJ1-1; 8 nucleotides match TRBD1. Looked up from germline, CDR1 is MDHEN and CDR2 is SYDVKM. The CDR3 totals 18 residues. The CDR3 nucleotides read TGTGCCAGCAGTCTATGGGGGGCAGGGGGCGGCGTGAACACTGAAGCTTTCTTT. Translated: CASSLWGAGGGVNTEAFF.

The chain links TRBV2 to TRBJ1-5; a weak D match, TRBD1 (5 bases). V lost 6 bases and J 1 base, leaving 19 bases between the germline ends. The CDR3 spans 17 residues. The germline CDR1 and CDR2 sequences are SNHLY and FYNNEI. DNA for the CDR3: TGTGCCAGCAGCGCCAGGGATGGTCATCCCAGCAATCAGCCCCAGCATTTT. Amino acid sequence: CASSARDGHPSNQPQHF. The whole variable domain, filled in from reference TRBV2 and TRBJ1-5, reads EPEVTQTPSHQVTQMGQEVILRCVPISNHLYFYWYRQILGQKVEFLVSFYNNEISEKSEIFDDQFSVERPDGSNFTLKIRSTKLEDSAMYFCASSARDGHPSNQPQHFGDGTRLSIL.

The genes are TRBV18 and TRBJ2-2; 7 bases align to TRBD1. The germline V gene has CDR1 KGHSH and CDR2 LQKENI. The CDR3 sequence is 16 residues long. Trimming took 2 bases from V and 0 from J; bases not matched to a gene: 3. This chain's CDR3 is CASSPSGTANTGELFF. DNA of the CDR3: TGTGCCAGCTCACCATCGGGGACAGCGAACACCGGGGAGCTGTTTTTT.

The chain combines TRBV4-2 with TRBJ1-3; D may be TRBD1 (6 bases). The CDR3 contains 15 residues. The germline V gene has CDR1 LGHNA and CDR2 YNFKEQ. With 0 bases removed from V and 2 bases from J, the gap between germline ends came to 8 bases. CDR3 amino acids: CASSQDNRAGNTIYF. The CDR3 nucleotides are TGTGCCAGCAGCCAAGATAACAGGGCTGGAAACACCATATATTTT.

The chain employs TRBV28 and TRBJ2-1; possibly TRBD1 for D (5 bases). Germline V gives CDR1 MDHEN, CDR2 SYDVKM. The CDR3 is 14 residues long. V dropped 7 bases and J dropped 1 base, with 11 bases sitting between them. CDR3 DNA sequence: TGTGCCAGCAACCTACCAGGGTCCTACAATGAGCAGTTCTTC. This gives the protein CASNLPGSYNEQFF.

The V call is TRBV6-1, the J call TRBJ1-1; possibly TRBD1 for D (5 bases). The germline gives CDR1 MNHNS, CDR2 SASEGT. Between the trimmed V and J ends, which lost 6 bases and 1 base, there was a span of 15 bases. The CDR3 sequence is 15 residues long. The CDR3 DNA sequence: TGTGCCAGCAGAATCGAAAAGACAGCGAACACTGAAGCTTTCTTT. Amino acid sequence: CASRIEKTANTEAFF.

The chain combines TRBV28 with TRBJ1-2, with D possibly being TRBD1 (5 bases). Germline V gives CDR1 MDHEN, CDR2 SYDVKM. V was trimmed by 5 bases and J by 0 bases, leaving 13 bases between them. The CDR3 is 15 residues long. The CDR3 nucleotides read TGTGCCAGCAGTGGGGCAGGAGAAGCTAACTATGGCTACACCTTC. Its translation is CASSGAGEANYGYTF.

The chain couples TRBV29-1 to TRBJ2-3, with a tentative D call TRBD2 (6 bases). The V gene's germline CDR1 is SQVTM and CDR2 ANQGSEA. V was cut by 4 bases and J by 3 bases, with 14 bases left in between. This CDR3 spans 14 amino acids. CDR3 region: CSVVGAGTTDTQYF. In nucleotides, the CDR3 is TGCAGCGTTGTCGGGGCGGGGACGACAGATACGCAGTATTTT.

J is TRBJ2-1 and V is TRBV11-2; 14 nucleotides align to TRBD2. J gave up 5 bases and V 5 bases, and 5 bases lay outside the gene matches. The germline gives CDR1 SGHAT, CDR2 FQNNGV. CDR3 length: 16 amino acids. The CDR3 DNA reads as TGTGCCAGCAGCCCTAGGACTAGCGGGGGGAACAATGAGCAGTTCTTC. As protein: CASSPRTSGGNNEQFF.

This chain joins TRBV6-6 and TRBJ1-2, with a tentative D call TRBD1 (6 bases). CDR3 size: 15 residues. Germline assignment: CDR1 MNHNY and CDR2 SVGAGI (reference sequence). V lost 6 bases and J lost 0, with 14 bases in between. The CDR3 spells CASSELGAANYGYTF. In DNA, the CDR3 is TGTGCCAGCAGCGAATTGGGGGCGGCTAACTATGGCTACACCTTC.

This chain links TRBV5-6 with TRBJ2-1; TRBD2 agrees at 7 bases. After removal of 4 bases from V and 1 base from J, the junction contained 17 bases not matched to a gene. Germline lookup yields CDR1 SGHDT and CDR2 YYEEEE. CDR3 length: 19 residues. CDR3 region: CASSPPTKVAGISYNEQFF. The CDR3 nucleotides are TGTGCCAGCAGCCCCCCAACGAAAGTAGCGGGTATATCCTACAATGAGCAGTTCTTC.